The entry that follows covers one T cell receptor beta chain sequence. Antigen: not known. The CDR3 runs to 14 residues. Looked up from germline, CDR1 is MDHEN and CDR2 is SYDVKM. The data were obtained in a study of vaccination and CD4 T cells after COVID-19. Sequencing of the DNA from cultured CD4+ T cells was carried out with the Oncomine TCR Beta short-read assay. One entry per CDR3 protein, called by TCRdb with MiXCR from the PCR reads. The table includes 4,500 to 6,500 distinct CDR3 sequences, under 40% detected once. As to treatment: approximately 9-day PBMC culture with coronavirus spike peptide pools or control peptides (ViraFEST assay). Findings and limits, study-wide: Among those convalescent, a median roughly 89% of reactive clones emerged solely post-vaccination.

The source of this sequence is a human donor who had recovered from COVID-19. The sample in question was CD4+ T cells from blood, cultured in vitro, obtained after SARS-CoV-2 vaccination. J is TRBJ2-5 and V is TRBV28; TRBD2 matches 10 bases. CDR3 nucleotides: TGTGCTACCAGGGGGACTAGCGAACAAGAGACCCAGTACTTC. Amino acids: CATRGTSEQETQYF. The full variable domain, rest sourced from reference TRBV28 and TRBJ2-5, is DVKVTQSSRYLVKRTGEKVFLECVQDMDHENMFWYRQDPGLGLRLIYFSYDVKMKEKGDIPEGYSVSREKKERFSLILESASTNQTSMYLCATRGTSEQETQYFGPGTRLLVL.